Listed here are 12 T cell receptor beta chains from one sample, sequenced in a study of human T cells and chemical hapten exposure. The treatment denotes: therapeutic diphenylcyclopropenone sensitization with weekly scalp DPC. The library labeled individual cDNA molecules by adding unique molecular identifiers to them. Each CDR3 protein gets one entry after TCRdb re-called the reads with MiXCR. The sample yields under 5,500 distinct CDR3 sequences, about half seen once. The input for sequencing was whole blood, taken before DPC sensitization or 2, 6, or about 24 weeks after (not recorded which). The source of these receptors is an adult with alopecia areata. Some clones in this sample may be carry-over from other donors' samples. This table probably holds off-target reads from a library built for another chain.

The chain employs TRBV11-2 and TRBJ2-7; no definite D call. The CDR3 runs 13 residues. Deletions cut 3 bases from V and 6 bases from J, with 12 bases between. The germline gives CDR1 SGHAT, CDR2 FQNNGV. The CDR3 reads CASSLRKWAEQYF. DNA for the CDR3: TGTGCCAGCAGCTTGAGGAAGTGGGCCGAGCAGTACTTC.

This rearrangement joins TRBV7-2 to TRBJ2-7, with 10 bases fitting TRBD2. Germline V gene data show CDR1 as SGHTA and CDR2 as FQGNSA. The CDR3 consists of 15 residues. The V and J ends lost 5 bases and 0 bases, in that order; junction bases with no gene match: 4. The CDR3 here is CASSATSGSSYEQYF. CDR3 sequence (DNA): TGTGCCAGCAGCGCGACTAGCGGGTCCTCCTACGAGCAGTACTTC.

The chain is built from TRBV20-1 and TRBJ2-5, with D possibly called TRBD1 or TRBD2 (6 bases each). Germline V gene sequence: CDR1 DFQATT, CDR2 SNEGSKA (reference sequence). V lost 0 bases and J lost 1, with 12 bases in between. CDR3 size: 15 residues. Here the CDR3 reads CSAREGAGRQETQYF. As DNA, the CDR3 is TGCAGTGCTAGAGAGGGGGCGGGACGCCAAGAGACCCAGTACTTC.

This rearrangement joins TRBV20-1 to TRBJ2-7; 7 bases are a match to TRBD1. Trimming at V came to 6 bases and at J to 3 bases, leaving 8 bases not matched to a gene. CDR1 DFQATT and CDR2 SNEGSKA come from the germline V gene (reference sequence). This CDR3 has 13 residues. CDR3 in amino acids: CSAYPGQYYEQYF. The DNA of the CDR3 is TGCAGTGCCTACCCGGGACAGTACTACGAGCAGTACTTC.

The chain is built from TRBV11-2 and TRBJ2-1; D possibly uses TRBD1 or TRBD2 (6 bases each). Germline V gene lookup returns CDR1 SGHAT and CDR2 FQNNGV. This CDR3 spans 16 amino acids. Trimming removed 5 bases at V and 0 bases at J, with 14 bases between. In nucleotides, the CDR3 is TGTGCCAGCAGCCGTCAAGGGGGGATCTCCTACAATGAGCAGTTCTTC. Translating gives CASSRQGGISYNEQFF.

The chain links TRBV28 to TRBJ2-7, with a possible D match to TRBD2 (5 bases). V gave up 4 bases and J gave up 4 bases, with 11 bases separating them. The CDR3 is 13 amino acids. Germline lookup yields CDR1 MDHEN and CDR2 SYDVKM. DNA for the CDR3: TGTGCCAGCAGTTGGCTCGGGGATTACGAGCAGTACTTC. Its translation: CASSWLGDYEQYF.

The chain recombines TRBV7-2 with TRBJ2-5; D tentatively reads TRBD1 or TRBD2 (5 bases each). Trimming shortened V by 2 bases and J by 7 bases, and 8 bases separated the two germline ends. This CDR3 is built from 12 residues. Germline-derived CDR1 and CDR2 are SGHTA and FQGNSA. As DNA, the CDR3 is TGTGCCAGCAGCTTATTTGGGGGGACCCAGTACTTC. Protein sequence: CASSLFGGTQYF.

This chain connects TRBV14 to TRBJ2-1, with 7 bases fitting TRBD1. The CDR3 is made up of 14 amino acids. Looked up from germline, CDR1 is SGHDN and CDR2 is FVKESK. With 6 bases clipped from V and 11 bases from J, the junction kept 13 bases outside the gene matches. The CDR3 nucleotides are TGTGCCAGCAGGGCCGGGACAGCTAGCTCGAAGCAGTTCTTC. This codes for CASRAGTASSKQFF.

This chain connects TRBV7-9 to TRBJ2-3, with 11 bases fitting TRBD2. The CDR3 totals 14 residues. CDR1 is SEHNR, CDR2 FQNEAQ, per germline (reference sequence). V shed 3 bases, J shed 6 bases, and the junction held 2 bases outside the gene matches. CDR3 coding DNA: TGTGCCAGCAGCTTCCCTAGCGGGGGGGATACGCAGTATTTT. Protein: CASSFPSGGDTQYF.

On this clonotype: A junction boundary mismatches the germline segment, possibly from a read error. The chain joins TRBV7-2 to TRBJ2-3; 12 positions agree with TRBD2. The CDR3 has 17 residues. CDR1 and CDR2 (germline): SGHTA, FQGNSA. CDR3 amino acids: CASSLARTSGERDTQYF. The CDR3 nucleotides are TGTGCCAGCAGCCTAGCTCGGACTAGCGGGGAACGGGATACGCAGTATTTT.

This clonotype was recorded a few times. The rearrangement links TRBV6-2 or TRBV6-3 to TRBJ2-7; no reliable D call. Germline CDR1 is MNHEY and CDR2 is SVGEGT. V was cut by 2 bases and J by 3 bases, with 11 bases left in between. The CDR3 is 14 amino acids. CDR3: CASSYGGANYEQYF. For the CDR3, the DNA is TGTGCCAGCAGTTACGGTGGCGCGAACTACGAGCAGTACTTC.

There are a few counts of this clonotype. This chain joins TRBV19 and TRBJ2-6; D is perhaps TRBD1 or TRBD2 (5 bases each). In germline, CDR1 is LNHDA, CDR2 SQIVND (reference sequence). V was clipped by 5 bases and J by 0 bases, with 20 bases between them. The CDR3 is 19 amino acids. The CDR3 DNA is TGTGCCAGTAGTCCTCCCCCGGGACGAAGAGGCTCTGGGGCCAACGTCCTGACTTTC. It codes for CASSPPPGRRGSGANVLTF. Full variable domain (rest looked up from reference TRBV19 and TRBJ2-6): DGGITQSPKYLFRKEGQNVTLSCEQNLNHDAMYWYRQDPGQGLRLIYYSQIVNDFQKGDIAEGYSVSREKKESFPLTVTSAQKNPTAFYLCASSPPPGRRGSGANVLTFGAGSRLTVL.